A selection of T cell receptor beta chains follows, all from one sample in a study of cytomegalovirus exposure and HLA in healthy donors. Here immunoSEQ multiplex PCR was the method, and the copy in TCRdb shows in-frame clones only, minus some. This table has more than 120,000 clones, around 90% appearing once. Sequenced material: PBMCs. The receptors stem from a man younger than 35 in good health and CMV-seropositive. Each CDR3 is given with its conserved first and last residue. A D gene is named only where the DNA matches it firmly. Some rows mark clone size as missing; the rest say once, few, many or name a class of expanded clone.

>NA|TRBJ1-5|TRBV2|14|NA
CASSSDTSNQPQHF
TGTGCCAGCAGCTCAGACACAAGCAATCAGCCCCAGCATTTT
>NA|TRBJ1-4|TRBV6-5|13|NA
CASRGHNNEKLFF
TGTGCCAGCAGGGGGCATAATAATGAAAAACTGTTTTTT
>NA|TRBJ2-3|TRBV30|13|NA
CAWRGSGGDTQYF
TGTGCCTGGAGAGGCTCCGGCGGCGATACGCAGTATTTT
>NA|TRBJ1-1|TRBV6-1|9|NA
CATSEEAFF
TGTGCCACCTCAGAAGAAGCTTTCTTT
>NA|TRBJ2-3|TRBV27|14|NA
CASTPNRGTDTQYF
TGTGCCAGCACCCCGAACAGGGGCACAGATACGCAGTATTTT
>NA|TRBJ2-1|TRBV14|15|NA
CASSQRPGRNNEQFF
TGTGCCAGCAGCCAACGCCCAGGGAGGAACAATGAGCAGTTCTTC
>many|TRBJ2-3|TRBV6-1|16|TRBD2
CASSEALAGGPDTQYF
TGTGCCAGCAGTGAAGCGCTAGCGGGGGGGCCAGATACGCAGTATTTT
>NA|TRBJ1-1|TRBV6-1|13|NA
CASSETGDTEAFF
TGTGCCAGCAGTGAAACCGGGGACACTGAAGCTTTCTTT
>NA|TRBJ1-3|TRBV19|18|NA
CASSPSPPSDLSGNTIYF
TGTGCCAGTAGTCCTAGCCCCCCATCAGACCTCTCTGGAAACACCATATATTTT
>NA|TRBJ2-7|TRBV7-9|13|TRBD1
CASSLQGAYEQYF
TGTGCCAGCAGTCTACAGGGGGCCTACGAGCAGTACTTC
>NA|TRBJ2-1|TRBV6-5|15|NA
CASSYRQISYNEQFF
TGTGCCAGCAGTTACAGACAGATCTCCTACAATGAGCAGTTCTTC
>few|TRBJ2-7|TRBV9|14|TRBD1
CASSVSGGNYEQYF
TGTGCCAGCAGCGTATCAGGGGGCAACTACGAGCAGTACTTC
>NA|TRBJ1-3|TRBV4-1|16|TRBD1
CASSSDRTNSGNTIYF
TGCGCCAGCAGCTCGGACAGGACTAACTCTGGAAACACCATATATTTT
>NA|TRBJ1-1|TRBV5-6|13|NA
CASSLGTYTEAFF
TGTGCCAGCAGCCTGGGTACTTACACTGAAGCTTTCTTT
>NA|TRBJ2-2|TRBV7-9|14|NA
CASLAQGTTGELFF
TGTGCCAGCCTCGCGCAGGGGACCACCGGGGAGCTGTTTTTT
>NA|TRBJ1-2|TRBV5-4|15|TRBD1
CASSPGWDRWSGYTF
TGTGCCAGCAGCCCGGGTTGGGACAGGTGGAGTGGCTACACCTTC
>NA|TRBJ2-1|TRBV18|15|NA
CASSPGLAKNNEQFF
TGTGCCAGCTCACCAGGGCTAGCAAAAAATAATGAGCAGTTCTTC
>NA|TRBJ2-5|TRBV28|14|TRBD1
CASSSGQAQETQYF
TGTGCCAGCAGTTCCGGACAGGCCCAAGAGACCCAGTACTTC
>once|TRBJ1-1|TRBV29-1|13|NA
CSVTRRLNTEAFF
TGCAGCGTCACACGCAGGTTGAACACTGAAGCTTTCTTT
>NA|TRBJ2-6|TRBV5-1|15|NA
CASSPGGSGANVLTF
TGCGCCAGCAGCCCCGGAGGATCTGGGGCCAACGTCCTGACTTTC
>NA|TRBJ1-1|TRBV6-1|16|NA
CASSDEAGWGNTEAFF
TGTGCCAGCAGTGACGAAGCAGGGTGGGGGAACACTGAAGCTTTCTTT
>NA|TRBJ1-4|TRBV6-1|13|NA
CASSQGGGEKLFF
TGTGCCAGCTCGCAGGGAGGAGGCGAAAAACTGTTTTTT
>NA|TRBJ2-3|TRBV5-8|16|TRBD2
CASSLGLAGGTDTQYF
TGTGCCAGCAGCCTCGGACTAGCGGGGGGCACAGATACGCAGTATTTT
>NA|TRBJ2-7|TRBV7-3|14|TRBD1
CASSYGTGDYEQYF
TGTGCCAGCAGCTATGGGACAGGCGACTACGAGCAGTACTTC
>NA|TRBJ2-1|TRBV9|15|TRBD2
CASSPREGSYNEQFF
TGTGCCAGCAGCCCTAGGGAGGGATCCTACAATGAGCAGTTCTTC
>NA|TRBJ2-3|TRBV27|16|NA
CASSLRRLDTAYTQYF
TGTGCCAGCAGTTTAAGAAGACTAGATACCGCCTATACGCAGTATTTT
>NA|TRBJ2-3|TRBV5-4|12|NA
CARDSLTDTQYF
TGTGCCAGGGACAGTCTAACAGATACGCAGTATTTT
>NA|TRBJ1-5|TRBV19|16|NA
CASSALRGGTDQPQHF
TGTGCCAGTAGCGCGCTAAGGGGGGGAACTGACCAGCCCCAGCATTTT
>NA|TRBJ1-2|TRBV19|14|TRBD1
CASLTTGGSYGYTF
TGTGCCAGCCTGACGACAGGGGGATCCTATGGCTACACCTTC
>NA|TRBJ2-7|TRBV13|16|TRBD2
CASSPEAGGSTYEQYF
TGTGCCAGCAGCCCAGAAGCGGGGGGCTCAACCTACGAGCAGTACTTC
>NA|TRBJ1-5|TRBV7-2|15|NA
CASSPRPGSEQPQHF
TGTGCCAGCAGCCCCAGGCCAGGAAGTGAACAGCCCCAGCATTTT
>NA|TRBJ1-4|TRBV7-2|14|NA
CASSFQDIREKLFF
TGTGCCAGCAGCTTCCAGGACATTAGGGAAAAACTGTTTTTT
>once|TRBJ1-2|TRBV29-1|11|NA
CSVPANYGYTF
TGCAGCGTCCCAGCTAACTATGGCTACACCTTC
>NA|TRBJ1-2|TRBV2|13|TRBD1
CASRTGGVGGYTF
TGTGCCAGCAGGACAGGGGGCGTCGGTGGCTACACCTTC
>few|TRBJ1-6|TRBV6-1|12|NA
CASSESRGPLHF
TGTGCCAGCAGTGAATCCAGGGGTCCCCTCCACTTT
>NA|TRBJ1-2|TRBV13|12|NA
CASSLGGARYTF
TGTGCCAGCAGCTTAGGAGGAGCTCGCTACACCTTC
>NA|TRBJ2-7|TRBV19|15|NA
CASSIKGESPYEQYF
TGTGCCAGTAGTATAAAGGGGGAGTCCCCCTACGAGCAGTACTTC
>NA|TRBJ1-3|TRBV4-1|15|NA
CASSQDPGSGNTIYF
TGCGCCAGCAGCCAAGATCCGGGCTCTGGAAACACCATATATTTT
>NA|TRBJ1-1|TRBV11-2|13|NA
CASSFLEGTEAFF
TGTGCCAGCAGCTTTTTGGAGGGGACCGAAGCTTTCTTT
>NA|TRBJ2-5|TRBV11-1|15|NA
CASSLNGQTKETQYF
TGTGCCAGCAGCTTAAATGGACAGACTAAAGAGACCCAGTACTTC
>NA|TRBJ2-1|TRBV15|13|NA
CATSRDQYNEQFF
TGTGCCACCAGCAGAGATCAGTACAATGAGCAGTTCTTC
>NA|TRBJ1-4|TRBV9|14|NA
CASSKRGTNEKLFF
TGTGCCAGCAGTAAAAGGGGAACTAATGAAAAACTGTTTTTT
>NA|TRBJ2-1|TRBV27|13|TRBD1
CASQLTGNNEQFF
TGTGCCAGTCAACTGACAGGGAACAATGAGCAGTTCTTC
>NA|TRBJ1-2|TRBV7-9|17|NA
CASTKNLVEQGAVRYTF
TGTGCCAGCACCAAAAACCTGGTTGAACAGGGCGCTGTTCGGTACACCTTC
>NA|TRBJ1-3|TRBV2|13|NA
CASKARSGNTIYF
TGTGCCAGCAAGGCCAGGTCTGGAAACACCATATATTTT
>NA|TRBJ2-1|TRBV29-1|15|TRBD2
CSVSFGLAGYNEQFF
TGCAGCGTTTCGTTCGGACTAGCGGGCTACAATGAGCAGTTCTTC
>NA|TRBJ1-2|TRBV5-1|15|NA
CASSLAGYTNYGYTF
TGCGCCAGCAGCTTGGCGGGTTATACGAACTATGGCTACACCTTC
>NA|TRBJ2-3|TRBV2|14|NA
CASSVTGGTDTQYF
TGTGCCAGCAGCGTGACAGGTGGCACAGATACGCAGTATTTT
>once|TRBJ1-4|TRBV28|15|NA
CASSWLAGSNEKLFF
TGTGCCAGCAGTTGGTTGGCAGGATCCAATGAAAAACTGTTTTTT
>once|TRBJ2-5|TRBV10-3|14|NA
CAISGVALLETQYF
TGTGCCATCAGTGGGGTAGCGCTCCTAGAGACCCAGTACTTC
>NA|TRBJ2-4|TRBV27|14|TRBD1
CASSRDSVKNIQYF
TGTGCCAGCAGTAGGGACAGTGTCAAAAACATTCAGTACTTC
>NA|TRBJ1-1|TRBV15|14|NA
CATSRIGGGTEAFF
TGTGCCACCAGCAGAATTGGGGGCGGCACTGAAGCTTTCTTT
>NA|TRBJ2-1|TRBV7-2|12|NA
CASSLSRNEQFF
TGTGCCAGCAGCTTATCCCGCAATGAGCAGTTCTTC
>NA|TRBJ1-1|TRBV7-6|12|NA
CASSLTSTEAFF
TGTGCCAGCAGCTTAACATCAACTGAAGCTTTCTTT
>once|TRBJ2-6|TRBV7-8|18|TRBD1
CASSPGTGLVSGANVLTF
TGTGCCAGCAGCCCAGGGACAGGGTTGGTTTCTGGGGCCAACGTCCTGACTTTC
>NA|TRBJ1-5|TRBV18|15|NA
CASSPTPASNQPQHF
TGTGCCAGCTCACCGACACCCGCGAGCAATCAGCCCCAGCATTTT